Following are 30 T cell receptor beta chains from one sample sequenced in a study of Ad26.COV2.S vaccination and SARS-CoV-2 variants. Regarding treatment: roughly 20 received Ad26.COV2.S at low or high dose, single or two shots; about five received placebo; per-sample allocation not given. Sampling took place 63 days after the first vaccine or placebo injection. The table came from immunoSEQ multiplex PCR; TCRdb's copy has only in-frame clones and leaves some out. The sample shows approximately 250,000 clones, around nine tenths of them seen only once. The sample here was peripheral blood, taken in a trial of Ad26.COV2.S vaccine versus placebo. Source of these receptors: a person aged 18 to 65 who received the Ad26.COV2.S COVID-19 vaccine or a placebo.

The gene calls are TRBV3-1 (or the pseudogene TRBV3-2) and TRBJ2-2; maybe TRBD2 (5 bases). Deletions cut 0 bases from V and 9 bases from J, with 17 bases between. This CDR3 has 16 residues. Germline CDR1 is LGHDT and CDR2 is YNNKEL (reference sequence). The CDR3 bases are TGTGCCAGCAGCCAAGATAACGAAGGCGGGTACCGGGAGCTGTTTTTT. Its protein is CASSQDNEGGYRELFF.

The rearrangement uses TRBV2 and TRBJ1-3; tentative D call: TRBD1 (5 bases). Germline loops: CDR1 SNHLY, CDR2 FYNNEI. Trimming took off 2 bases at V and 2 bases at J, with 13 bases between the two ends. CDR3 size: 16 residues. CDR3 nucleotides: TGTGCCAGCAGTGAACGAGGGGTCCCCCCTGGAAACACCATATATTTT. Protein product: CASSERGVPPGNTIYF. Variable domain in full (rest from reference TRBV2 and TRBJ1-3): EPEVTQTPSHQVTQMGQEVILRCVPISNHLYFYWYRQILGQKVEFLVSFYNNEISEKSEIFDDQFSVERPDGSNFTLKIRSTKLEDSAMYFCASSERGVPPGNTIYFGEGSWLTVV.

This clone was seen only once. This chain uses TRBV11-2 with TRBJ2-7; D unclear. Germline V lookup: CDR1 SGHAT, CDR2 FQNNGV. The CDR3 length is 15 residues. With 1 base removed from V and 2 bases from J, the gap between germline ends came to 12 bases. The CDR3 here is CASSLGTNPTYEQYF. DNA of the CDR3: TGTGCCAGCAGCTTAGGAACAAATCCTACCTACGAGCAGTACTTC.

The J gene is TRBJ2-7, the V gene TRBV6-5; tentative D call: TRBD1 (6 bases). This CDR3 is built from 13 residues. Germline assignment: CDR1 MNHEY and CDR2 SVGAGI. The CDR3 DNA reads TGTGCCAGCAGTGACTCAGGGGCCTACGAGCAGTACGTC. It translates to CASSDSGAYEQYV.

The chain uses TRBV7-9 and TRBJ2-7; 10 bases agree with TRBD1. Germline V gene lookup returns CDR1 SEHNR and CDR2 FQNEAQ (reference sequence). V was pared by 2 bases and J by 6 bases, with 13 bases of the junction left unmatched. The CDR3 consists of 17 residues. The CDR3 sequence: CASSLPRDRGLAAEQYV. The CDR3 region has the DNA TGTGCCAGCAGCTTACCCCGGGACAGGGGATTGGCGGCCGAGCAGTACGTC.

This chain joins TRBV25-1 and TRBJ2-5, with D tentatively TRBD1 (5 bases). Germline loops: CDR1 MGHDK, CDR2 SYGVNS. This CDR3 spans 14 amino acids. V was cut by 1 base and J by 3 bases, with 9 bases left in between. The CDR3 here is CASSEFGAEETQYF. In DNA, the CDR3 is TGTGCCAGCAGTGAATTTGGGGCAGAAGAGACCCAGTACTTC. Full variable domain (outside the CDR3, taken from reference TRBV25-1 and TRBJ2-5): EADIYQTPRYLVIGTGKKITLECSQTMGHDKMYWYQQDPGMELHLIHYSYGVNSTEKGDLSSESTVSRIRTEHFPLTLESARPSHTSQYLCASSEFGAEETQYFGPGTRLLVL.

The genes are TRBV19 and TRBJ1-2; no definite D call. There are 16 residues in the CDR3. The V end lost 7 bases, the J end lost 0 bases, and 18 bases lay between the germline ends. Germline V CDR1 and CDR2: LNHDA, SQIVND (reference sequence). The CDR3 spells CASKPGVTATNYGYTF. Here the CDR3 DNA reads TGTGCCAGTAAACCGGGAGTTACAGCCACTAACTATGGCTACACCTTC.

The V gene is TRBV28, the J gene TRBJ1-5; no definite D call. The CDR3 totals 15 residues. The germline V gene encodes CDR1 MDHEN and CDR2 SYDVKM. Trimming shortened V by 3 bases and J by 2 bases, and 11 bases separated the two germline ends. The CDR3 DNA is TGTGCCAGCAGTTTGGCCTATGCCGGCAATCAGCCCCAGCATTTT. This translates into CASSLAYAGNQPQHF.

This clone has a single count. The CDR3 DNA is TGTGCCAGCAGCTCACAAGCGGGAGGGCCGGATACGCAGTATTTT. Residues: CASSSQAGGPDTQYF. The rearrangement uses TRBV11-3 and TRBJ2-3, with 10 bases fitting TRBD2. J was trimmed by 6 bases and V by 4 bases; bases with no gene match: 7. CDR1 SGHNT and CDR2 YENEEA come from the germline V gene. The CDR3 is made up of 15 amino acids.

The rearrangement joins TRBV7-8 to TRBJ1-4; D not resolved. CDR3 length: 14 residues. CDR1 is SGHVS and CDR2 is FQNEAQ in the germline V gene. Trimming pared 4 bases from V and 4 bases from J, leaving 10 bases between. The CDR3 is CASSSDGSNEKLFF. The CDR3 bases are TGTGCCAGCAGCTCGGACGGAAGTAATGAAAAACTGTTTTTT.

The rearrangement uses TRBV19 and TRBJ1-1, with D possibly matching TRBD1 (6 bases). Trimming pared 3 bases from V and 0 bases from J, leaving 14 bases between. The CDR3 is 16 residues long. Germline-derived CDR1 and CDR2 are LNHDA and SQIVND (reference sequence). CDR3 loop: CASSMWSQGMNTEAFF. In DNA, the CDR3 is TGTGCCAGTAGTATGTGGTCACAGGGCATGAACACTGAAGCTTTCTTT.

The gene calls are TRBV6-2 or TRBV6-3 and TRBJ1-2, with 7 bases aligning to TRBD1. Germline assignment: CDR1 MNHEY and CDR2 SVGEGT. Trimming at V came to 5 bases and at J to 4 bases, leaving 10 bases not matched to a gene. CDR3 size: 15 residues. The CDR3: CASSPDRENSYGYTF. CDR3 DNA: TGTGCCAGCAGTCCCGACAGGGAAAATAGCTATGGCTACACCTTC.

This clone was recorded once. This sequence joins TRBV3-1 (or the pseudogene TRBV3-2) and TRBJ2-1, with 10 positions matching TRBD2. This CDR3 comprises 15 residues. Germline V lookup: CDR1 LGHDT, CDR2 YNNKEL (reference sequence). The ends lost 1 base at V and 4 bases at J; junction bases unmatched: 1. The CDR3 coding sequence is TGTGCCAGCAGCCAAGGTAGCGGGGGGTACAATGAGCAGTTCTTC. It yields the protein CASSQGSGGYNEQFF.

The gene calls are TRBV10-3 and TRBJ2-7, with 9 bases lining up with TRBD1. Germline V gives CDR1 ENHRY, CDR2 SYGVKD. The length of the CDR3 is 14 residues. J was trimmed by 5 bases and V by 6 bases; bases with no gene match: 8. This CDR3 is CAIRGTGSMNEQYF. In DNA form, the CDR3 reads TGTGCCATCAGGGGGACAGGGAGTATGAACGAGCAGTACTTC.

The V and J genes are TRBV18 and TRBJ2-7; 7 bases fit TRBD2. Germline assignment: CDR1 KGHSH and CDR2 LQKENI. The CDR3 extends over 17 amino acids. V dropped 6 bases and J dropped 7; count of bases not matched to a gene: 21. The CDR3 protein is CASSSVNSGLVFQEQYF. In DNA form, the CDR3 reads TGTGCCAGCTCTTCCGTCAATTCCGGACTAGTATTCCAGGAGCAGTACTTC.

The CDR3 loop reads CASSLDWTAGADTQYF. As DNA, the CDR3 is TGTGCCAGCAGCTTGGATTGGACCGCAGGGGCGGATACGCAGTATTTT. The chain uses TRBV7-8 and TRBJ2-3; D is possibly TRBD1 (6 bases). The CDR3 runs to 16 residues. Per the germline V gene, CDR1 is SGHVS and CDR2 is FQNEAQ. V lost 3 bases and J lost 6, with 19 bases in between. The full variable domain, rest sourced from reference TRBV7-8 and TRBJ2-3, is GAGVSQSPRYKVAKRGQDVALRCDPISGHVSLFWYQQALGQGPEFLTYFQNEAQLDKSGLPSDRFFAERPEGSVSTLKIQRTQQEDSAVYLCASSLDWTAGADTQYFGPGTRLTVL.

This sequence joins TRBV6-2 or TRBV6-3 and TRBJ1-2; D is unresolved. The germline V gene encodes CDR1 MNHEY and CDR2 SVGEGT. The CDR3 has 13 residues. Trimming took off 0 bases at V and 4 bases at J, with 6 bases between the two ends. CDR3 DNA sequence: TGTGCCAGCAGTTACTCCGAGGTCTATGGCTACACCTTC. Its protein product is CASSYSEVYGYTF.

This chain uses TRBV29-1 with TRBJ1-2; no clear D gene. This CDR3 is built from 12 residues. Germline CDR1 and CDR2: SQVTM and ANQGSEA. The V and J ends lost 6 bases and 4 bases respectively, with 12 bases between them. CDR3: CSVDREGYGYTF. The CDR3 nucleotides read TGCAGCGTGGACCGGGAGGGCTATGGCTACACCTTC. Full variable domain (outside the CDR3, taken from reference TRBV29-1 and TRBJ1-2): SAVISQKPSRDICQRGTSLTIQCQVDSQVTMMFWYRQQPGQSLTLIATANQGSEATYESGFVIDKFPISRPNLTFSTLTVSNMSPEDSSIYLCSVDREGYGYTFGSGTRLTVV.

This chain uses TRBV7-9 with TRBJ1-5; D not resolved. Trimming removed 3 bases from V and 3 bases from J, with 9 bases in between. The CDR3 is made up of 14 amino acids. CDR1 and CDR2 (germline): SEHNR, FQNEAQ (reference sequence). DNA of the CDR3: TGTGCCAGCAGCTTGGACGGAAACAATCAGCCCCAGCATTTT. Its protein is CASSLDGNNQPQHF.

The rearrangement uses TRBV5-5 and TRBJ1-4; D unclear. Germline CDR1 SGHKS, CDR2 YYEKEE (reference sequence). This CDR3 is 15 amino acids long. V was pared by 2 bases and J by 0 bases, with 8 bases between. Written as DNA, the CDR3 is TGTGCCAGCAGCTTCTACCCTACAACTAATGAAAAACTGTTTTTT. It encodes CASSFYPTTNEKLFF. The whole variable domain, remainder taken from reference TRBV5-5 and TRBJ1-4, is DAGVTQSPTHLIKTRGQQVTLRCSPISGHKSVSWYQQVLGQGPQFIFQYYEKEERGRGNFPDRFSARQFPNYSSELNVNALLLGDSALYLCASSFYPTTNEKLFFGSGTQLSVL.

The CDR3: CASSYRRDRIYV. Here the CDR3 DNA reads TGTGCCAGCAGTTATAGGCGGGACAGGATTTACGTC. The chain carries TRBV6-2 or TRBV6-3 and TRBJ2-7; TRBD1 aligns across 8 bases. This CDR3 is built from 12 residues. Trimming removed 3 bases from V and 13 bases from J; junction bases left unmatched: 8. Germline V lookup: CDR1 MNHEY, CDR2 SVGEGT.

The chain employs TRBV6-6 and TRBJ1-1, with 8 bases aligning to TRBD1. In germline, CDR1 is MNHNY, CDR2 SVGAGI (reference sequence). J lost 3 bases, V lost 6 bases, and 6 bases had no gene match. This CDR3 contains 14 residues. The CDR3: CASSAQGGDTEAFF. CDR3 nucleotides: TGTGCCAGCAGCGCACAGGGGGGGGACACTGAAGCTTTCTTT.

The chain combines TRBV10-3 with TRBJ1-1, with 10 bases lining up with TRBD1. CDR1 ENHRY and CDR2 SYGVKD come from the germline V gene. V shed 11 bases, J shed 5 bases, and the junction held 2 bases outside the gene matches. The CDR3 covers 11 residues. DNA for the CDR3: TGTGCCGCGGACAGGGGGACTGAAGCTTTCTTT. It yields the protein CAADRGTEAFF.

In DNA, the CDR3 is TGTGCCAGCAGCCCGACTAGCGGGGGAACAGATACGCAGTATTTT. It specifies CASSPTSGGTDTQYF. This sequence joins TRBV6-2 or TRBV6-3 and TRBJ2-3; TRBD2 matches at 12 bases. The germline gives CDR1 MNHEY, CDR2 SVGEGT. J was trimmed by 3 bases and V by 6 bases; bases with no gene match: 4. This CDR3 contains 15 residues.

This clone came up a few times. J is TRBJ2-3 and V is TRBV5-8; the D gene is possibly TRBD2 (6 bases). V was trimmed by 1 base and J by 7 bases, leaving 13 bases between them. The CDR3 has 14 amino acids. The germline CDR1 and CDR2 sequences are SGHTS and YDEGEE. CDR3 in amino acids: CASSLNSLAYTQYF. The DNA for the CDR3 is TGTGCCAGCAGCTTGAACTCGCTAGCGTATACGCAGTATTTT.

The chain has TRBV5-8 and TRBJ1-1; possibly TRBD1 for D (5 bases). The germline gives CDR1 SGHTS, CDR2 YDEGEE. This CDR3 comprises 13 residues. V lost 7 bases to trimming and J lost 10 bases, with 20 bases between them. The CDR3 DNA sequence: TGTGCCAGCGGGGGACCCTCCTCCCTCAGAGCTTTCTTT. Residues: CASGGPSSLRAFF.

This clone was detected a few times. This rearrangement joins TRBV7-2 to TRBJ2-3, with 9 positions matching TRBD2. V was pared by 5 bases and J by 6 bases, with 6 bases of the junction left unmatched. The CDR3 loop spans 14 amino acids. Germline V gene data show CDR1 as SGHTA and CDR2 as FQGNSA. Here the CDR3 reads CASSPRLAADTQYF. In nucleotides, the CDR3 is TGTGCCAGCAGCCCTAGACTAGCGGCCGATACGCAGTATTTT.

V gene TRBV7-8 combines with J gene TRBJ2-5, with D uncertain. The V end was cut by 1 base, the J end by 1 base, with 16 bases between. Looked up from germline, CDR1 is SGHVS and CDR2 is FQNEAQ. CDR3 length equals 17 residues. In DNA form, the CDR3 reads TGTGCCAGCAGCTTAGAACTTGTAGGGATGGGCCAAGAGACCCAGTACTTC. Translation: CASSLELVGMGQETQYF.

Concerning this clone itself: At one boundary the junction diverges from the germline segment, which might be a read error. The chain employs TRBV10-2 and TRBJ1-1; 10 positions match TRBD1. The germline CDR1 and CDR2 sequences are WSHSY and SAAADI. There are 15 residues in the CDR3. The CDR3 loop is CASTDETGGSTAAFF. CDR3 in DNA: TGCGCCAGCACTGATGAGACAGGGGGCTCCACTGCAGCTTTCTTT.

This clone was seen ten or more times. The CDR3 loop is CASSQDTLAGWYEQFF. CDR3 nucleotide sequence: TGCGCCAGCAGCCAAGATACACTAGCGGGATGGTATGAGCAGTTCTTC. The chain uses TRBV4-3 and TRBJ2-1, with TRBD2 matching over 10 bases. Germline V gives CDR1 LGHNA, CDR2 YSLEER. V dropped 0 bases and J dropped 8; count of bases not matched to a gene: 7. This CDR3 is built from 16 residues.